This T cell receptor (beta chain) was sequenced for a study of CD8+CD57+ T cells in acquired aplastic anemia (dated by TCRdb to 2016 to 2019). General notes on the study: A mean of roughly 2.9 ug of DNA, ranging from about 0.17 to 30 ug, was extracted from sorted CD4+ and CD8+ cells. CD8+CD57+ expansion was defined as frequency above the mean frequency observed in healthy subjects.

Expansion of CD8+CD57+ cells had been shown by flow cytometry in the patients chosen for sequencing. All patients had severe acquired aplastic anemia diagnosed by International Study of Aplastic Anemia and Agranulocytosis and Camitta criteria. No patient had received any therapy when blood was sampled. TCR repertoires of sorted CD4+ and CD8+ blood T cells from severe aplastic anemia patients and healthy subjects were deep-sequenced in the study. In the USA, patient enrollment took place under clinicaltrials.gov protocols 00001620, 01623167, 00001397, 00071045, 00081523 and 00961064. Ficoll-Paque density gradient centrifugation was used to isolate peripheral blood mononuclear cells. Before DNA was extracted, CD4+ and CD8+ T cells were sorted using either FACS or magnetic beads. What the work shows at the level of the full study, not this receptor alone: Roughly 30 CD8+ CDR3 sequences were shared between patients and controls but appeared highly expressed in patients and within their immunodominant clones. CD8+ Simpson's diversity did not differ significantly between patients and healthy controls (P=0.060).

Genomic DNA was used as template for profiling of TCR beta VDJ combinations and CDR3 sequences. An Illumina HiSeq 2000 was the platform used for TCR repertoire sequencing. The original methods were these. Repertoires were assessed using TRBV/TRBJ rearrangement plots, CDR3 size and DJ length profiles, and Simpson's diversity index. The most abundant DNA sequence in the deep sequencing data was defined as the immunodominant clone. CDR3 amino acid sequences were screened for sharing across subjects and compared with published repertoires and the VDJdb database. The public reads were reanalyzed by TCRdb: fastp trimming at Q25, MiXCR alignment, in-frame beta chains only. Records with the same CDR3 protein are collapsed into one entry carrying the most frequent genes and DNA. TCRdb's processing, not the study's, gives the V and J calls here. Counted in this sample were roughly 150,000 distinct CDR3 sequences; roughly 48% of them appeared once. Approximately 3% of the sample lies in the top ten.

In regard to this clonotype: Its specific antigen is unknown. One base away there is no much larger clone; base qualities are not given.

From cysteine to phenylalanine, the CDR3 is 15 amino acids long. The only DNA kept is the CDR3, 45 bases in frame from the first base. Sequences MNHNS (CDR1) and SASEGT (CDR2) are obtained from the germline V gene. The germline ends are 20 bases apart after V is trimmed by 7 bases and J by 5 bases. The chain joins TRBV6-1 to TRBJ2-5; TRBD2 is a possible D gene, resting on 7 matching bases. Sequencing input: sorted CD4+, CD8+, or CD8+CD57+ T cells (not recorded which) from PBMCs. The source of this sequence is a human donor with aplastic anemia. This receptor carries the CDR3 CASKRGAWGRETQYF. The sequence in DNA is TGTGCCAGCAAACGGGGGGCATGGGGCCGGGAGACCCAGTACTTC.